This TCR beta chain came from a study of T cells in Graves' hyperthyroidism and ophthalmopathy (dated by TCRdb to between 2018 and 2021). Regarding the study in general: Peripheral blood was collected at initial diagnosis, before any treatment. Following sampling, methimazole starting at 30 mg daily was given to hyperthyroidism patients, and high-dose intravenous methylprednisolone was given to ophthalmopathy patients. The roughly 91 discovery patients were randomly divided into training and test sets at a 7:3 ratio. To identify TCR V-J signatures that set the groups apart, the researchers used a discovery cohort of more than 95 patients, made up of 43 with Graves' ophthalmopathy and about 55 with stable Graves' hyperthyroidism. In about 6 Graves' hyperthyroidism patients, the study also compared T-cell repertoires from thyroid tissue with T-cell repertoires from blood. According to the paper, TCR Vbeta CDR3 sequencing was carried out on approximately 140 peripheral blood samples, which came from under 50 ophthalmopathy, under 80 hyperthyroidism and approximately 17 progressor patients. Whether ophthalmopathy could be predicted prospectively was tested in an independent validation cohort made up of 18 to 20 hyperthyroidism patients plus 17 patients who later progressed to ophthalmopathy. The paper as a whole reports these results and caveats: No statistical method was used to fix the sample size in advance, and group allocation was not hidden from the investigators. In validation, the model predicted progression to ophthalmopathy with around 71% sensitivity and around 72% specificity, a median of about 6 months before onset. A 13 V-J signature model separated ophthalmopathy from stable hyperthyroidism, with roughly 88% sensitivity and 81.08% specificity in cross-validation and 80%/75% in testing. Most expanded thyroid clonotypes (frequency above 0.001) were also found in blood, which suggests that blood repertoires may mirror thyroid immune responses.

The TCR beta CDR3 regions were amplified from the RNA transcripts. The first round of RT-PCR for the TCR CDR3 was performed with the HTBI primer set and the Qiagen OneStep RT-PCR kit. A second multiplex PCR round built the libraries, followed by size selection and purification. Sequencing of the libraries was done on an Illumina HiSeq2000 using paired-end 100 bp reads. The study's processing was this. SOAPnuke was used to process the raw data, with reads discarded if the reads contained adapters or uncalled bases, had a mean Phred below 15, or lacked an exact constant-primer or identifier match. COPE v1.2.5 was used to merge the high-quality paired reads, and each unique nucleotide sequence was defined as a clonotype. Clonotypes were aligned to IMGT TRBV, TRBD and TRBJ reference segments using MiTCR v1.1. The analysis included only V-J combinations with a frequency above 0.0001, which together covered 99% to 99.2% of the repertoires. The TCS score was defined as F50 (clonal expansion) divided by E x V (chaos), with BLOSUM62-based TCRdist calculated between CDR3 peptides within each V-J. Welch's t-statistics and random forest reduced 450 to 600 V-J features to roughly 13, which were used in a naive Bayes classifier (R e1071). The Morisita-Horn index was used to measure how similar the thyroid and blood repertoires were. TCRdb's own reprocessing of the public reads used fastp at Q25 and MiXCR and kept productive beta chains. All rows with the same CDR3 protein become a single entry with the most common DNA and genes. The V and J calls follow TCRdb's processing rather than the paper's. The sample data list nearly 750,000 distinct CDR3 sequences, and approximately 36% of these were observed just once. The ten biggest clones cover around a third of the sample.

The CDR3 goes from the cysteine to the phenylalanine over 14 residues. CDR3 DNA is the only sequence kept; it has 42 bases, read in frame from the first base. At the junction V is shortened by 7 bases and J by 2 bases, with 15 bases in between. Based on the germline V gene (reference sequence), the CDR1 and CDR2 sequences are SEHNR and FQNEAQ. Ten or more counts support this clonotype. This clone's antigen is unknown. Base qualities are not at hand, and no much larger clone is one base apart. Stable Graves' hyperthyroidism was defined as the absence of progression to ophthalmopathy over 18 months of follow-up. Hyperthyroidism patients were newly diagnosed, with disease duration under 2 months, and aged 18 to 65 years. Exclusion was applied to patients with uncontrolled infections, other autoimmune diseases, pregnancy or lactation. Diagnoses relied on clinical symptoms, serum thyroxine and TRAb, thyroid ultrasound and orbital computed tomography. PBMCs were isolated from approximately 10 ml of fresh peripheral blood by Ficoll-Paque density gradient centrifugation. Total RNA was extracted with Trizol reagent, and quality was checked on an Agilent 2100 Bioanalyzer.

The sequence links TRBV7-9 to TRBJ2-7; possibly the D gene is TRBD2, per 7 matching bases. Sequencing was carried out using blood. The clonotype was recovered from a woman in her 40s with Graves' hyperthyroidism. The DNA sequence follows: TGTGCCAGCACCTCCCCGGGGGGCCCCTACGAGCAGTACTTC. Its product reads: CASTSPGGPYEQYF.